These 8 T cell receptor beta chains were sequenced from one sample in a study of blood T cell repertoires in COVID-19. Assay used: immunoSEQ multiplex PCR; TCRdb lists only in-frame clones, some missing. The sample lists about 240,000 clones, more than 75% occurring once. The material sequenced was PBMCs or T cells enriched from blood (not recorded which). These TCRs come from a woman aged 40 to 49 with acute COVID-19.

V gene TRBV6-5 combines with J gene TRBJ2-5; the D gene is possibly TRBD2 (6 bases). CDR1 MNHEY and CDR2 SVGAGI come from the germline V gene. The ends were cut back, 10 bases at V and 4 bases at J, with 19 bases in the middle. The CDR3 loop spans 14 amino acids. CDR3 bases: TGTGCCACCTTCAGGAGCGGGCAATTAGAGACCCAGTACTTC. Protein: CATFRSGQLETQYF.

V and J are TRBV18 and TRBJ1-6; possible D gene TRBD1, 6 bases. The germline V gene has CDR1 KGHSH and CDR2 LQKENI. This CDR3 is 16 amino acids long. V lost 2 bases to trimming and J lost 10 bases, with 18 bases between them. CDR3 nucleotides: TGTGCCAGCTCACCAGTAACACAGGGAGTGGGGTCACCCCTCCACTTT. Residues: CASSPVTQGVGSPLHF.

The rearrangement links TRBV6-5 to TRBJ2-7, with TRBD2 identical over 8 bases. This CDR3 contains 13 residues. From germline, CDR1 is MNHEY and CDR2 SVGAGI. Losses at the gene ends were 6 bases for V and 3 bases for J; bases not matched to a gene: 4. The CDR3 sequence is CASRLADFYEQYF. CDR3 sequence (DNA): TGTGCCAGCAGACTAGCGGATTTCTACGAGCAGTACTTC.

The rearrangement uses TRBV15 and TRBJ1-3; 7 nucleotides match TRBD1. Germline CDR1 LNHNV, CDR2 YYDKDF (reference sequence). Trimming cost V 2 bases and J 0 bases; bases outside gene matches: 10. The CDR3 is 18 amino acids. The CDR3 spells CATSRRRGTANSGNTIYF. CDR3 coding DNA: TGTGCCACCAGCAGACGACGAGGGACAGCGAACTCTGGAAACACCATATATTTT. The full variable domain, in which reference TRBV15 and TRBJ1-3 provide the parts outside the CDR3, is DAMVIQNPRYQVTQFGKPVTLSCSQTLNHNVMYWYQQKSSQAPKLLFHYYDKDFNNEADTPDNFQSRRPNTSFCFLDIRSPGLGDTAMYLCATSRRRGTANSGNTIYFGEGSWLTVV.

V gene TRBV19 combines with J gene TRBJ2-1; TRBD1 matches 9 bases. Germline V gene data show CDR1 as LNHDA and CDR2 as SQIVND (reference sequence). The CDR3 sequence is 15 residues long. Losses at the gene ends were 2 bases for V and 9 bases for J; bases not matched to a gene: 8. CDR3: CASSIFGTGTSEQFF. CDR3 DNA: TGTGCCAGTAGTATATTTGGGACAGGGACGAGTGAGCAGTTCTTC.

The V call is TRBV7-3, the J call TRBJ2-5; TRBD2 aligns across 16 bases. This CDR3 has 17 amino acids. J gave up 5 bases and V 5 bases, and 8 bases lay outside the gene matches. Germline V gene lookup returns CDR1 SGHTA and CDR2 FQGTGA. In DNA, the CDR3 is TGTGCCAGCAGCCTGGGACTAGCGGGAGGGGTTGGGGAGACCCAGTACTTC. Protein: CASSLGLAGGVGETQYF.

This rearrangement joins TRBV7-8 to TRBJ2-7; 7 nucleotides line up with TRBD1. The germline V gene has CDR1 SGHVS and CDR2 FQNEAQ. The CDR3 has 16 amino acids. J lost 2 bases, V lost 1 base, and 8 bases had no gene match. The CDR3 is CASSLGRGTETYEQYF. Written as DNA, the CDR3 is TGTGCCAGCAGCTTAGGGAGAGGGACAGAAACCTACGAGCAGTACTTC.

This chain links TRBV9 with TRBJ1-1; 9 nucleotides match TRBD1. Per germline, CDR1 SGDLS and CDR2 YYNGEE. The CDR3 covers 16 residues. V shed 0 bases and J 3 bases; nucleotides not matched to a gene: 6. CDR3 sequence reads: CASSVGMGQGDTEAFF. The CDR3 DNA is TGTGCCAGCAGCGTAGGGATGGGACAGGGTGACACTGAAGCTTTCTTT.